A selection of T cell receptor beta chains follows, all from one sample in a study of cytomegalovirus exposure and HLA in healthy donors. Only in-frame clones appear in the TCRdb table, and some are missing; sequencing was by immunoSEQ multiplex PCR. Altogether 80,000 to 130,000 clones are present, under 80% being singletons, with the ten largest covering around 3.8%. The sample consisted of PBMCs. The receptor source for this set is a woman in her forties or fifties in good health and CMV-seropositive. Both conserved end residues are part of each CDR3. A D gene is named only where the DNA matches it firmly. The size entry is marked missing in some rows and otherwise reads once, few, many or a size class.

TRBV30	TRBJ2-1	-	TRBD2	TGTGCCTGGAGTGAGGGGCTAGCGGGGCACCGGGGGAACAATGAGCAGTTCTTC	CAWSEGLAGHRGNNEQFF
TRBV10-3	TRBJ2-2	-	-	TGTGCCATCAGTGAATCGATTAGCAGTTCCACCGGGGAGCTGTTTTTT	CAISESISSSTGELFF
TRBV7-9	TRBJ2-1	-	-	TGTGCCAGCAGCGATACAGAATACAATGAGCAGTTCTTC	CASSDTEYNEQFF
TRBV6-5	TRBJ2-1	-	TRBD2	TGTGCCAGCAGTTATGGCTGGACTAGCGGGGGGGATGAGCAGTTCTTC	CASSYGWTSGGDEQFF
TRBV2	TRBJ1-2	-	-	TGTGCCAGCAGTGAACTACCCAACAGGGATGGCTACACCTTC	CASSELPNRDGYTF
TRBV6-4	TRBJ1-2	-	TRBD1	TGTGCCAGCAGTGAGAACCGGGACAGGGCAGATGGCTACACCTTC	CASSENRDRADGYTF
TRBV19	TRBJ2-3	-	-	TGTGCCAGTATGGAGGGGGCGAGGGTGGATACGCAGTATTTT	CASMEGARVDTQYF
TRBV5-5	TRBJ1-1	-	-	TGTGCCAGCAGTCATCATTCCAGGCCTGATATGAACACTGAAGCTTTCTTT	CASSHHSRPDMNTEAFF
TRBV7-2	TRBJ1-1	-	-	TGTGCCAGCAGCTTAGAATTTAGCCGGACTGAAGCTTTCTTT	CASSLEFSRTEAFF
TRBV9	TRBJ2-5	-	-	TGTGCCAGCAGCGCCTCTCGGGAGGACAGGGCACAAGAGACCCAGTACTTC	CASSASREDRAQETQYF
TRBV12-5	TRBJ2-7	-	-	TGTGCTAGTGCCTCGGAAGGGAGAAGTGAGCAGTACTTC	CASASEGRSEQYF
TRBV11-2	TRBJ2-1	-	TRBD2	TGTGCCAGCAGCCTAGCCCTGTACCTCCTAGCGGACTACAATGAGCAGTTCTTC	CASSLALYLLADYNEQFF
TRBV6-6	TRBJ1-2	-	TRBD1	TGTGCCAGCAGTTACCACAGACAGGGGAATGATGGCTACACCTTC	CASSYHRQGNDGYTF
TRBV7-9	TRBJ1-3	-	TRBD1	TGTGCCAGCAGCTTAGCGGGGACAGGGTCTGGAAACACCATATATTTT	CASSLAGTGSGNTIYF
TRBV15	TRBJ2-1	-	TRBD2	TGTGCCACCAGCAGATTTAACTCAGGACTAGCGGTGGGATCCTACAATGAGCAGTTCTTC	CATSRFNSGLAVGSYNEQFF
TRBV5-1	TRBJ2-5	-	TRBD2	TGCGCCAGCAGCTTGAATCCTAGCGGGGGCCAGGGGACCCAGTACTTC	CASSLNPSGGQGTQYF
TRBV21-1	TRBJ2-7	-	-	TGTGCCAGCAGCAAAAATGGCAGGGGGGACGAGCAGTACTTC	CASSKNGRGDEQYF
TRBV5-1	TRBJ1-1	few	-	TGCGCCAGCAGCTTGGGGTCAGTCTTGAACACTGAAGCTTTCTTT	CASSLGSVLNTEAFF
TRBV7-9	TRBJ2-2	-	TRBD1	TGTGCCAGCAGCCTAGCCGGGACAGCGAACACCGGGGAGCTGTTTTTT	CASSLAGTANTGELFF
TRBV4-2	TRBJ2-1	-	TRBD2	TGTGCCAGCAGCCAAGGGGCGGGAGGGGACAATGAGCAGTTCTTC	CASSQGAGGDNEQFF
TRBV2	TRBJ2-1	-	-	TGTGCCAGCAGCCCGGGACATTCTCTAAATGAGCAGTTCTTC	CASSPGHSLNEQFF
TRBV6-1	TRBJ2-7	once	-	TGTGCCAGCAGTGATACCAGGAAGACCTACGAGCAGTACTTC	CASSDTRKTYEQYF
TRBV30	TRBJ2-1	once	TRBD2	TGTGCCTGGAGTGTAGGGACTAGCGGGGGGGTACACAATGAGCAGTTCTTC	CAWSVGTSGGVHNEQFF
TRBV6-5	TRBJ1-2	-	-	TGTGCCAGCAGTTTTCTGAGGTCGAACAACTATGGCTACACCTTC	CASSFLRSNNYGYTF
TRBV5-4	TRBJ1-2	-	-	TGTGCCAGCAGCCCGGGGGGGGTTTTAAGCTATGGCTACACCTTC	CASSPGGVLSYGYTF
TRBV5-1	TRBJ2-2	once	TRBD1	TGCGCCAGCAGCAGTGGGACAGCGAACACCGGGGAGCTGTTTTTT	CASSSGTANTGELFF
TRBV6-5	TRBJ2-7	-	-	TGTGCCAGCAAGAGCAGGGCTTTGTCCTACGAGCAGTACTTC	CASKSRALSYEQYF
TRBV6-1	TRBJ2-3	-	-	TGTGCCAGCAGTGAAGTGGGCAACACAGATACGCAGTATTTT	CASSEVGNTDTQYF
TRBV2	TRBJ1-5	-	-	TGTGCCAGCAGGCGGGGTGGACCCCGGGACAATCAGCCCCAGCATTTT	CASRRGGPRDNQPQHF
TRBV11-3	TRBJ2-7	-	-	TGTGCCAGCAGCTTCGGGAACGCCTACGAGCAGTACTTC	CASSFGNAYEQYF
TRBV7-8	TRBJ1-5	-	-	TGTGCCAGCAGCTTATCCAGGGATCAGCCCCAGCATTTT	CASSLSRDQPQHF
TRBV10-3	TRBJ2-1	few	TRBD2	TGTGCCATCAGTGACGGCGGGAGTTACAATGAGCAGTTCTTC	CAISDGGSYNEQFF
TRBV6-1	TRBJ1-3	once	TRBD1	TGTGCCAGCAGTGAAGAGGCAGGGGGCCAAAACACCATATATTTT	CASSEEAGGQNTIYF
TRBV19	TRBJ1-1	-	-	TGTGCCAGCAGGCAGGGCCTTGTCACTGAAGCTTTCTTT	CASRQGLVTEAFF
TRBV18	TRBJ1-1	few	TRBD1	TGTGCCAGCTCACCCGAACAGGGGACAGCTTTCTTT	CASSPEQGTAFF
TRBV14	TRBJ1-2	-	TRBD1	TGTGCCAGCAGCCTCGACCCAGGGGGCGCAGATGGCTACACCTTC	CASSLDPGGADGYTF